These T cell receptor beta chains were read from a single sample in a study of OX40 agonist ivuxolimab in advanced cancers. The assay was immunoSEQ multiplex PCR, and TCRdb's table has in-frame clones only and misses some. The data contain roughly 23,000 clones, about 86% of them singletons. The sequenced sample was CD4+ or CD8+ T cells sorted from blood, obtained in a trial of the OX40 agonist ivuxolimab. The source of these receptors is an adult with an advanced solid tumor such as melanoma, head and neck, liver or kidney cancer. Both conserved end residues are trimmed from each CDR3. The order of the fields is V gene, D gene, CDR3 length, CDR3 protein. A D gene is named only where the DNA matches it firmly.

V gene: TRBV9
D gene: TRBD2
CDR3 length: 14
CDR3 protein: ASSVGRGRDLGEQY

V gene: TRBV15
D gene: NA
CDR3 length: 14
CDR3 protein: ATSSPGAGENQPQH

V gene: TRBV27
D gene: NA
CDR3 length: 11
CDR3 protein: ASRLLTNTEAF

V gene: TRBV4-3
D gene: TRBD1
CDR3 length: 18
CDR3 protein: ASSQLPRGQGVSGANVLT

V gene: TRBV11-1
D gene: TRBD1
CDR3 length: 14
CDR3 protein: ASSHRGPDSTDTQY

V gene: TRBV6-1
D gene: TRBD1
CDR3 length: 13
CDR3 protein: ASSRITGGGSPLH

V gene: TRBV29-1
D gene: NA
CDR3 length: 8
CDR3 protein: SAQVNEQF

V gene: TRBV7-2
D gene: NA
CDR3 length: 13
CDR3 protein: ASSLGQISGNTIY

V gene: TRBV7-7
D gene: NA
CDR3 length: 11
CDR3 protein: ASSLVAAETQY

V gene: TRBV5-6
D gene: NA
CDR3 length: 11
CDR3 protein: ASSLEGNYEQY

V gene: TRBV15
D gene: NA
CDR3 length: 13
CDR3 protein: ATSRDRWGTDTQY

V gene: TRBV5-1
D gene: TRBD2
CDR3 length: 16
CDR3 protein: ASSRGLAGGPNTGELF

V gene: TRBV5-4
D gene: TRBD2
CDR3 length: 15
CDR3 protein: ASSLEIMASGTVEQY

V gene: TRBV4-1
D gene: TRBD1
CDR3 length: 13
CDR3 protein: ASSPGTGGINEQF

V gene: TRBV6-5
D gene: NA
CDR3 length: 12
CDR3 protein: ASSYRLYHNEQF

V gene: TRBV10-3
D gene: NA
CDR3 length: 13
CDR3 protein: ATETDRSSTDTQY

V gene: TRBV5-4
D gene: TRBD2
CDR3 length: 14
CDR3 protein: ASSWRGVAGQETQY

V gene: TRBV6-6
D gene: NA
CDR3 length: 13
CDR3 protein: ASSYRGGMNTEAF

V gene: TRBV4-1
D gene: NA
CDR3 length: 12
CDR3 protein: ASSLATHTYEQY

V gene: TRBV9
D gene: NA
CDR3 length: 13
CDR3 protein: ASSVDLTVNQPQH

V gene: TRBV30
D gene: TRBD2
CDR3 length: 13
CDR3 protein: AWTALAGGYNEQF

V gene: TRBV29-1
D gene: NA
CDR3 length: 9
CDR3 protein: SAIFSGTQY

V gene: TRBV28
D gene: NA
CDR3 length: 13
CDR3 protein: ASTSPRESSYEQY

V gene: TRBV6-1
D gene: NA
CDR3 length: 13
CDR3 protein: ASSEANSGANVLT

V gene: TRBV2
D gene: TRBD2
CDR3 length: 13
CDR3 protein: ASSEARGVSYEQY